The clone carrying this T cell receptor (beta chain) came up many times. The antigen is undetermined. The record originates from a study of neurological immune-mediated disorders. Findings and limits, study-wide: TCR-beta repertoires seemed private in all groups, with no expanded CDR3 amino acid sequences shared.

V lost 2 bases, J lost 3 bases, and 5 bases lay in between. The germline gives CDR1 MDHEN, CDR2 SYDVKM. This CDR3 has 13 amino acids. 5'RACE with 10-nucleotide random UMIs produced the cDNA. Every sequencing run gave over 190 million TCR-beta sequences, taken from 15-18 subjects. TCRdb re-called the 5' RACE reads through MiXCR, storing one row per CDR3 protein. The sample holds tens of thousands of distinct CDR3 sequences, about a tenth seen once. The time point here: longitudinal time-point 1 (baseline). The healthy controls volunteered at a blood bank in Maryland, USA. This sequence originates from a young man in good health. Sequenced input: PBMCs. The chain uses TRBV28 and TRBJ2-1; D ambiguous. The chain's CDR3 is CASSLDHYNEQFF. CDR3 nucleotide sequence: TGTGCCAGCAGTTTAGACCACTACAATGAGCAGTTCTTC.